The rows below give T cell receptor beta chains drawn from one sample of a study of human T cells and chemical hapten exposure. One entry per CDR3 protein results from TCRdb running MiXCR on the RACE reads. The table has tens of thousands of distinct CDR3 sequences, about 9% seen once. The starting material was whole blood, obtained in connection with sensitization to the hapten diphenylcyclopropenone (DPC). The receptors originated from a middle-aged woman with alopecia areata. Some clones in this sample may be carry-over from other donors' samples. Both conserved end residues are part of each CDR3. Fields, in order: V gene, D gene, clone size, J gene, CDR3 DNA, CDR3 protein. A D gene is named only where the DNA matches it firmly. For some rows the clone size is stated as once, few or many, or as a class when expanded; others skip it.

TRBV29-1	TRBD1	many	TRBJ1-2	TGCAGCGTTGAAGAGTACGGGACAGCAGATGGCTACACCTTC	CSVEEYGTADGYTF
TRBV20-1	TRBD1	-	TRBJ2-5	TGCAGTGCTAGAGATTTTAGAAGGACAGGGGCTCCCCAAGAGACCCAGTACTTC	CSARDFRRTGAPQETQYF
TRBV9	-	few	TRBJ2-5	TGTGCCAGCAGCGGCCCCGGGACAAGGCAAGAGACCCAGTACTTC	CASSGPGTRQETQYF
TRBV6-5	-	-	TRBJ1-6	TGTGCCAGCAGTTACAAGTACTCGCCGGGTTGGTCACCCCTCCACTTT	CASSYKYSPGWSPLHF
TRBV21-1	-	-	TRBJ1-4	TGTGCCAGGGGACGGACTAATGAAAAACTGTTTTTT	CARGRTNEKLFF
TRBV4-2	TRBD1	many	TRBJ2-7	TGTGCCAGCAGCCAGGCTGGAGACAGGGCCTACGAGCAGTACTTC	CASSQAGDRAYEQYF
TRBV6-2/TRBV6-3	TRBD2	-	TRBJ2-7	TGTGCCAGCAGGCCCACTAGCGGGAGCTACGAGCAGTACTTC	CASRPTSGSYEQYF
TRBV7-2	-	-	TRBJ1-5	TGTGCCAGCAGCTCTGGGACTGCAGTCAATCAGCCCCAGCATTTT	CASSSGTAVNQPQHF
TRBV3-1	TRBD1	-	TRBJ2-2	TGTGCCAGCAGCTCCGGGACAGCTCACACCGGGGAGCTGTTTTTT	CASSSGTAHTGELFF
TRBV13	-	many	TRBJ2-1	TGTGCCAGCAGCTTTGGGGGGGCCGTCTACAATGAGCAGTTCTTC	CASSFGGAVYNEQFF
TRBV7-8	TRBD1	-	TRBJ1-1	TGTGCCAGCAGCTCGCAACAGGGGGTCACTGAAGCTTTCTTT	CASSSQQGVTEAFF
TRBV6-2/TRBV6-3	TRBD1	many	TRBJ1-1	TGTGCCAGCAGCCCTAGGACAGGGATAAACACTGAAGCTTTCTTT	CASSPRTGINTEAFF
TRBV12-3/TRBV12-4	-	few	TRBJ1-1	TGTGCCAGCAGTTTTCTTACCTTTGGGGGGATTAGCGCCCGGAACACTGAAGCTTTCTTT	CASSFLTFGGISARNTEAFF
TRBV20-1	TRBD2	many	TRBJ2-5	TGCAGTGCTAGAGTCCGACTAGCGGGGGAGACCCAGTACTTC	CSARVRLAGETQYF
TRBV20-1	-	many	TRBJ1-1	TGCAGTGCCACCGGGGGCGAGATGACTGAAGCTTTCTTT	CSATGGEMTEAFF
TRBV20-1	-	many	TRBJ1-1	TGCAGTGCTCCTTCCGGGACACAACGGGTTCTGAACACTGAAGCTTTCTTT	CSAPSGTQRVLNTEAFF
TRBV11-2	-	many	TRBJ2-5	TGTGCCAGCAGCTTAGACGTCTACTTTAACAGGGAAGAGACCCAGTACTTC	CASSLDVYFNREETQYF
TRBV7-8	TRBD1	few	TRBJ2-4	TGTGCCAGCAGCTTAGGGTCGGACAGGCTACAAAACATTCAGTACTTC	CASSLGSDRLQNIQYF
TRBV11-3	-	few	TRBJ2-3	TGTGCCAGCAGGAAAGGGACGGCGAGCACAGATACGCAGTATTTT	CASRKGTASTDTQYF
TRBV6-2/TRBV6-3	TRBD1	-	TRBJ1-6	TGTGCCAGCAGTGGGACAGAAAATTCACCCCTCCACTTT	CASSGTENSPLHF
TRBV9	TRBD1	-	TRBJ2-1	TGTGCCAGCAGCGCCACAGGGGCCTCCAACAATGAGCAGTTCTTC	CASSATGASNNEQFF
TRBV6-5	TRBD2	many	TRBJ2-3	TGTGCCAGCAGTTACAGCGGGGGGGCCGCAGATACGCAGTATTTT	CASSYSGGAADTQYF
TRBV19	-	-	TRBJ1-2	TGTGCCAGTAGTCCGGGACGACGGGACTATGGCTACACCTTC	CASSPGRRDYGYTF
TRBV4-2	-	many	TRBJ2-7	TGTGCCAGCAGCCAAGATCGGGACCCCCCTACCTACGAGCAGTACTTC	CASSQDRDPPTYEQYF
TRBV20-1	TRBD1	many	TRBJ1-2	TGCAGTGCTAGTTCGCGACAGGGACCATATGGCTACACCTTC	CSASSRQGPYGYTF
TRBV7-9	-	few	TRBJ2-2	TGTGCCAGCAGCTTAGGGGCACTCGAAAGCCTTACCGGGGAGCTGTTTTTT	CASSLGALESLTGELFF
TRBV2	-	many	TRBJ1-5	TGTGCCAGCAGTTTCAGGGAGAATCAGCCCCAGCATTTT	CASSFRENQPQHF
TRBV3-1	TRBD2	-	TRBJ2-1	TGTGCCAGCAGCCGCGGGGGTAGCTCCTACAATGAGCAGTTCTTC	CASSRGGSSYNEQFF
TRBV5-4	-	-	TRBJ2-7	TGTGCCAGCAGCTTGGGACTGGCCCTCTACGAGCAGTACTTC	CASSLGLALYEQYF
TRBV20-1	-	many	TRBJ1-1	TGCAGTGCTAGTTACAGGGAAGCTTTCTTT	CSASYREAFF
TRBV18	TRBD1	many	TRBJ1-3	TGTGCCAGCTCAAACGGACAGGGAAGAGCTGGAAACACCATATATTTT	CASSNGQGRAGNTIYF
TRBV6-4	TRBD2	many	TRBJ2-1	TGTGCCAGCAGTGACGGGACTAGCGGGGGGGCAAATGAGCAGTTCTTC	CASSDGTSGGANEQFF
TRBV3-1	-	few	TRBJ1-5	TGTGCCAGCGGGTGGCTGGGCGACAATCAGCCCCAGCATTTT	CASGWLGDNQPQHF
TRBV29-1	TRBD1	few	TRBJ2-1	TGCAGCGTCGCGACCTCCGGGACAGATTACAATGAGCAGTTCTTC	CSVATSGTDYNEQFF
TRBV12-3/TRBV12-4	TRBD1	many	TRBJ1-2	TGTGCCAGCAGTTTCGAGGGGGCGAGAGGCTACACCTTC	CASSFEGARGYTF
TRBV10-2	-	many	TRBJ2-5	TGCGCCAGCAGTGACTGGCGGGAGACCCAGTACTTC	CASSDWRETQYF
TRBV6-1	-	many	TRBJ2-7	TGTGCCAGCAGTTCACGCGAGCAGTACTTC	CASSSREQYF
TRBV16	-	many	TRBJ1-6	TGTGCCAGCAGCCAAAGGCCAGGGATGGACTATAATTCACCCCTCCACTTT	CASSQRPGMDYNSPLHF
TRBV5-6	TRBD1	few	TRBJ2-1	TGTGCCAGCAGCGGGGACAGGGGCAATGAGCAGTTCTTC	CASSGDRGNEQFF
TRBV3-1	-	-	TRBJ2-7	TGTGCCAGCAGTAGAGGCGGGACTTCCTACGAGCAGTACTTC	CASSRGGTSYEQYF
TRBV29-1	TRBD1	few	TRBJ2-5	TGCAGCGTAGCGACAGGGGGCGGAGAGACCCAGTACTTC	CSVATGGGETQYF
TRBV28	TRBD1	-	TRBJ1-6	TGTGCCAGCGGTCCGACAGGGGTTGATTCACCCCTCCACTTT	CASGPTGVDSPLHF
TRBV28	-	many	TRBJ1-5	TGTGCCAGCAGTTTTGGCAGGGTGGGCAATCAGCCCCAGCATTTT	CASSFGRVGNQPQHF
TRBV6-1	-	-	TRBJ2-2	TGTGCCAGCAGGAGGGGTACATCCGGGACTCACACCGGGGAGCTGTTTTTT	CASRRGTSGTHTGELFF
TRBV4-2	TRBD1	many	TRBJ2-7	TGTGCCAGCAGCCAAGACGACCGGGACAGTTCCTACGAGCAGTACTTC	CASSQDDRDSSYEQYF
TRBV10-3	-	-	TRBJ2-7	TGTGCCATCAGTCCCTGGGACACCTCCCGGAACGAGCAGTACTTC	CAISPWDTSRNEQYF
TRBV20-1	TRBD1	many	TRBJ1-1	TGCAGTGCTAGTCCCGGGACAGGGGACACTGAAGCTTTCTTT	CSASPGTGDTEAFF
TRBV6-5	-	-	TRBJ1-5	TGTGCCAGCAGCTCCGGCAGGAGCAGCAATCAGCCCCAGCATTTT	CASSSGRSSNQPQHF
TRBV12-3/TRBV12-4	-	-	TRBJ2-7	TGTGCCAGCAGTTTCTCAGGCCAGGCCTACGAGCAGTACTTC	CASSFSGQAYEQYF
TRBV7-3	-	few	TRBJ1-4	TGTGCCAGCAGCCTCCCACCGCCCGGAAGTGTTGCTAATGAAAAACTGTTTTTT	CASSLPPPGSVANEKLFF
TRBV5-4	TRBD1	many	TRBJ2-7	TGTGCCAGCAGTAGATTCGGACAGGGTATAGGCGAGCAGTACTTC	CASSRFGQGIGEQYF